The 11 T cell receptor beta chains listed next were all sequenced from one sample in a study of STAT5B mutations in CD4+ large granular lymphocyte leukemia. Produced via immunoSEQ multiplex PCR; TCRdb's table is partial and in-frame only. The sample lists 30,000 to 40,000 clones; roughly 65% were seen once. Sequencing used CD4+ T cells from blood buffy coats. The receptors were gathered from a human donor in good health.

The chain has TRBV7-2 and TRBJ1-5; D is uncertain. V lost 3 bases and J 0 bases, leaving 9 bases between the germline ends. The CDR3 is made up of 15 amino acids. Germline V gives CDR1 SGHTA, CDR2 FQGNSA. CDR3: CASSLVRNSNQPQHF. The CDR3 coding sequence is TGTGCCAGCAGCTTGGTTCGGAATAGCAATCAGCCCCAGCATTTT.

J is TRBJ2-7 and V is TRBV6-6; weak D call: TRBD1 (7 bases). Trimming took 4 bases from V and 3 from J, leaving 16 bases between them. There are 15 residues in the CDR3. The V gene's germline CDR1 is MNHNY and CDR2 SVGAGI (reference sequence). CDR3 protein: CASSSGGTAYYEQYF. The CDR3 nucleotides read TGTGCCAGCAGTTCTGGCGGGACAGCATACTACGAGCAGTACTTC.

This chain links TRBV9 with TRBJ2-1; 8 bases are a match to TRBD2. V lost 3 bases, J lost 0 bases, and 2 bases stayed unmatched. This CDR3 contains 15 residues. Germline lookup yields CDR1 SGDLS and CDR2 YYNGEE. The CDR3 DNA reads TGTGCCAGCAGCGGGGGGACTAGCTCCTACAATGAGCAGTTCTTC. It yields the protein CASSGGTSSYNEQFF. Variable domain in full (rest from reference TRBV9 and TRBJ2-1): DSGVTQTPKHLITATGQRVTLRCSPRSGDLSVYWYQQSLDQGLQFLIQYYNGEERAKGNILERFSAQQFPDLHSELNLSSLELGDSALYFCASSGGTSSYNEQFFGPGTRLTVL.

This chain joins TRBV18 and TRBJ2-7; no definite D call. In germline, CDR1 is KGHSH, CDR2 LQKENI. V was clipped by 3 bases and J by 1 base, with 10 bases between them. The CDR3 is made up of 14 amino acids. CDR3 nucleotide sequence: TGTGCCAGCTCACCGGGTTTTGGTTCCTACGAGCAGTACTTC. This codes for CASSPGFGSYEQYF.

CDR3 DNA: TGTGCCAGCAGCAAGACAGGGAGAGGGGACATTCAGTACTTC. It codes for CASSKTGRGDIQYF. This chain connects TRBV5-8 to TRBJ2-4; the match to TRBD1 covers 7 bases. The CDR3 covers 14 residues. Germline trimming cut 4 bases from V and 8 bases from J; bases unmatched to any gene: 9. CDR1 is SGHTS and CDR2 is YDEGEE in the germline V gene.

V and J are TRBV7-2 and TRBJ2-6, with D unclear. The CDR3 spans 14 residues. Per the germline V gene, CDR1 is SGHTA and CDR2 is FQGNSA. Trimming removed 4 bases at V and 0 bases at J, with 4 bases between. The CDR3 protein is CASSYHSGANVLTF. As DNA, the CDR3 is TGTGCCAGCAGCTACCACTCTGGGGCCAACGTCCTGACTTTC.

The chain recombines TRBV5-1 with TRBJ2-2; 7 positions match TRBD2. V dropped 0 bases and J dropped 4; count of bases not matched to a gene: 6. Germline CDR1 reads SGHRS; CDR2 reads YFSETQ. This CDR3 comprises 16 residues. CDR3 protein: CASSLAGRPGTGELFF. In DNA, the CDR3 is TGCGCCAGCAGCTTGGCCGGGAGGCCGGGCACCGGGGAGCTGTTTTTT.

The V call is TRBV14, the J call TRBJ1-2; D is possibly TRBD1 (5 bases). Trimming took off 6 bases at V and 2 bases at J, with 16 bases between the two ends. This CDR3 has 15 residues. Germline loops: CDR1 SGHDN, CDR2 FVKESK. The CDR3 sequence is CASRPSGAGNYGYTF. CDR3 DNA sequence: TGTGCCAGCAGACCGAGTGGGGCCGGAAACTATGGCTACACCTTC.

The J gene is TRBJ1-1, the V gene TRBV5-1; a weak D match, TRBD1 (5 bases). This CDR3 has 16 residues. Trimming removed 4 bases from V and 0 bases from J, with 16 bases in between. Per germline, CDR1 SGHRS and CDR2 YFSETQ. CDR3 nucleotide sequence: TGCGCCAGCAGCCCCTTGGGGGTGGCAATGAACACTGAAGCTTTCTTT. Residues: CASSPLGVAMNTEAFF.

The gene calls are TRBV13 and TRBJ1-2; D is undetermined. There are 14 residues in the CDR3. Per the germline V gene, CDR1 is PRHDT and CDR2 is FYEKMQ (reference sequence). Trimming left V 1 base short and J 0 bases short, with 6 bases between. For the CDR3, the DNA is TGTGCCAGCAGCTTAGCGACATCTAACTATGGCTACACCTTC. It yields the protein CASSLATSNYGYTF.

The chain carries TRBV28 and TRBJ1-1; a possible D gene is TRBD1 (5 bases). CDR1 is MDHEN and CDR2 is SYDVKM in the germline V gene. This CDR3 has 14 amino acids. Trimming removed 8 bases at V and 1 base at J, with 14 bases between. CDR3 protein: CASCLGQGNTEAFF. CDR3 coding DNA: TGTGCCAGCTGTCTGGGGCAGGGGAACACTGAAGCTTTCTTT.